This is a list of T cell receptor beta chains from one sample in a study of patients and donors after allogeneic stem cell transplantation. TCRdb ran MiXCR on the RT-PCR reads and lists one entry per CDR3 protein. In the table there are approximately 140,000 distinct CDR3 sequences, about two fifths of which are singletons. Sequences were obtained from blood, either unsorted or a sorted T cell fraction (not recorded which). The receptors come from a human donor who was either an allogeneic HSCT recipient or a stem cell or donor lymphocyte infusion donor (not recorded which). It is not recorded whose cells these are; they may come from a transplant donor. The CDR3 runs from the conserved cysteine through the conserved F or W. A D gene is named only where the DNA matches it firmly. Only some rows state a clone size, as once, few, many or a class for expanded clones.

cdr3_nt: TGTGCCAGCAGTTTACCGATGAATGGCTACACCTTC; cdr3_aa: CASSLPMNGYTF; cdr3_length: 12; clone_size: -; d_call: -; v_call: TRBV28; j_call: TRBJ1-2
cdr3_nt: TGTGCCAGCATGGCGCAATGGACTATCAATCAGCCCCAGCATTTT; cdr3_aa: CASMAQWTINQPQHF; cdr3_length: 15; clone_size: -; d_call: -; v_call: TRBV27; j_call: TRBJ1-5
cdr3_nt: TGTGCCAGCAGCTTGTCCGGGACTAGCGCAGAGACCCAGTACTTC; cdr3_aa: CASSLSGTSAETQYF; cdr3_length: 15; clone_size: few; d_call: TRBD2; v_call: TRBV7-2; j_call: TRBJ2-5
cdr3_nt: TGTGCCAGCAGTACCCCCGGGACCGTACCGCAACACTTC; cdr3_aa: CASSTPGTVPQHF; cdr3_length: 13; clone_size: -; d_call: -; v_call: TRBV6-2/TRBV6-3; j_call: TRBJ1-2
cdr3_nt: TGTGCCAGCAAGATGACAGGGGTCAGCAATCAGCCCCAGCATTTT; cdr3_aa: CASKMTGVSNQPQHF; cdr3_length: 15; clone_size: -; d_call: TRBD1; v_call: TRBV6-1; j_call: TRBJ1-5
cdr3_nt: TGTGCCAGCAGCTTAGGGCGACAGCCTTCCGGGGAGCTGTTTTTT; cdr3_aa: CASSLGRQPSGELFF; cdr3_length: 15; clone_size: -; d_call: -; v_call: TRBV11-2; j_call: TRBJ2-2
cdr3_nt: TGTGCCAGCAGCGTAGCTGGGGAGCACACCGGGGAGCTGTTTTTT; cdr3_aa: CASSVAGEHTGELFF; cdr3_length: 15; clone_size: few; d_call: -; v_call: TRBV9; j_call: TRBJ2-2
cdr3_nt: TGCAGCGTTGTCCCTAGCGGGGGGGCCCTGCGTTACTTC; cdr3_aa: CSVVPSGGALRYF; cdr3_length: 13; clone_size: -; d_call: TRBD2; v_call: TRBV29-1; j_call: TRBJ2-7
cdr3_nt: TGCAGTGCCAACAGGGGCCTCAATCAGCCCCAGCATTTT; cdr3_aa: CSANRGLNQPQHF; cdr3_length: 13; clone_size: many; d_call: TRBD1; v_call: TRBV20-1; j_call: TRBJ1-5
cdr3_nt: TGCGCCAGTTCCGGGACTAGCTACAATGAGCAGTTCTTC; cdr3_aa: CASSGTSYNEQFF; cdr3_length: 13; clone_size: few; d_call: TRBD2; v_call: TRBV10-2; j_call: TRBJ2-1
cdr3_nt: TGTGCCAGCAGCTACGGACTAGCGGCTAGCACAGATACGCAGTATTTT; cdr3_aa: CASSYGLAASTDTQYF; cdr3_length: 16; clone_size: -; d_call: TRBD2; v_call: TRBV7-2; j_call: TRBJ2-3
cdr3_nt: TGTGCCAGCAGTTCGTCAGAAACTAGCAATCAGCCCCAGCATTTT; cdr3_aa: CASSSSETSNQPQHF; cdr3_length: 15; clone_size: few; d_call: -; v_call: TRBV6-6; j_call: TRBJ1-5
cdr3_nt: TGTGCCAGCAGCGCCAAAACGGGGAGCACAGATACGCAGTATTTT; cdr3_aa: CASSAKTGSTDTQYF; cdr3_length: 15; clone_size: -; d_call: -; v_call: TRBV7-2; j_call: TRBJ2-3
cdr3_nt: TGTGCCAGCAGTTTTAACGGGGGCGCGGAAAAACTGTTTTTT; cdr3_aa: CASSFNGGAEKLFF; cdr3_length: 14; clone_size: -; d_call: -; v_call: TRBV12-3/TRBV12-4; j_call: TRBJ1-4
cdr3_nt: TGCGCCAGCAGCTTGGGACAGGGTTCGCAGCCCCAGCATTTT; cdr3_aa: CASSLGQGSQPQHF; cdr3_length: 14; clone_size: -; d_call: TRBD1; v_call: TRBV5-1; j_call: TRBJ1-5
cdr3_nt: TGCGCCAGCAGCCCTGGACGGACCAATCAGCCCCAGCATTTT; cdr3_aa: CASSPGRTNQPQHF; cdr3_length: 14; clone_size: -; d_call: -; v_call: TRBV4-3; j_call: TRBJ1-5
cdr3_nt: TGTGCCAGCAGCTATCGGGCCCTACTAAACTCTGGAAACACCATATATTTT; cdr3_aa: CASSYRALLNSGNTIYF; cdr3_length: 17; clone_size: -; d_call: -; v_call: TRBV7-2; j_call: TRBJ1-3
cdr3_nt: TGCAGTGCCCGAGGGACCCTGAACACCGGGGAGCTGTTTTTT; cdr3_aa: CSARGTLNTGELFF; cdr3_length: 14; clone_size: -; d_call: -; v_call: TRBV20-1; j_call: TRBJ2-2
cdr3_nt: TGTGCCAGCAGTTTCTCGGTTGCGAACACCGGGGAGCTGTTTTTT; cdr3_aa: CASSFSVANTGELFF; cdr3_length: 15; clone_size: few; d_call: -; v_call: TRBV27; j_call: TRBJ2-2
cdr3_nt: TGTGCCAGCAGCTTACTAGGAGCCCCCTATGGCTACACCTTC; cdr3_aa: CASSLLGAPYGYTF; cdr3_length: 14; clone_size: -; d_call: -; v_call: TRBV7-9; j_call: TRBJ1-2
cdr3_nt: TGTGCCAGCAGCCAACAAGAGACCCAGTACTTC; cdr3_aa: CASSQQETQYF; cdr3_length: 11; clone_size: few; d_call: -; v_call: TRBV3-1; j_call: TRBJ2-5
cdr3_nt: TGTGCCAGCCGACTTTACCGGGACAGCAACTATGGCTACACCTTC; cdr3_aa: CASRLYRDSNYGYTF; cdr3_length: 15; clone_size: few; d_call: TRBD1; v_call: TRBV12-3/TRBV12-4; j_call: TRBJ1-2
cdr3_nt: TGTGCCAGCAGTCTCGGACTGGGTGGCAATTCACCCCTCCACTTT; cdr3_aa: CASSLGLGGNSPLHF; cdr3_length: 15; clone_size: few; d_call: -; v_call: TRBV6-5; j_call: TRBJ1-6
cdr3_nt: TGCAGTGCCGAGACGGGACAAGGATATGGCTACACCTTC; cdr3_aa: CSAETGQGYGYTF; cdr3_length: 13; clone_size: -; d_call: -; v_call: TRBV20-1; j_call: TRBJ1-2
cdr3_nt: TGTGCCAGCAGACCCGGGACTGGATACAATGAGCAGTTCTTC; cdr3_aa: CASRPGTGYNEQFF; cdr3_length: 14; clone_size: -; d_call: -; v_call: TRBV2; j_call: TRBJ2-1
cdr3_nt: TGTGCCAGCAGCGTACAGGGGTTGGGGTACACTGAAGCTTTCTTT; cdr3_aa: CASSVQGLGYTEAFF; cdr3_length: 15; clone_size: few; d_call: -; v_call: TRBV9; j_call: TRBJ1-1
cdr3_nt: TGTGCCAGCAGCCAGACTGGCGCGGGTGGGGACAATGAGCAGTTCTTC; cdr3_aa: CASSQTGAGGDNEQFF; cdr3_length: 16; clone_size: -; d_call: -; v_call: TRBV3-1; j_call: TRBJ2-1
cdr3_nt: TGCGCCAGCAGCCAAGATCGTATTCCCGGAGGGCAGACCCAGTACTTC; cdr3_aa: CASSQDRIPGGQTQYF; cdr3_length: 16; clone_size: -; d_call: -; v_call: TRBV4-3; j_call: TRBJ2-5
cdr3_nt: TGTGCCAGCAGCTCCCGGGACAGGGTCGACATTAGCAATCAGCCCCAGCATTTT; cdr3_aa: CASSSRDRVDISNQPQHF; cdr3_length: 18; clone_size: -; d_call: TRBD1; v_call: TRBV7-8; j_call: TRBJ1-5
cdr3_nt: TGTGCCACCAGCAGAGATTCAGGGGCTGGAAACACCATATATTTT; cdr3_aa: CATSRDSGAGNTIYF; cdr3_length: 15; clone_size: few; d_call: -; v_call: TRBV15; j_call: TRBJ1-3
cdr3_nt: TGTGCCAGCAGTGATACGGGGGAGCTGTTTTTT; cdr3_aa: CASSDTGELFF; cdr3_length: 11; clone_size: once; d_call: -; v_call: TRBV2; j_call: TRBJ2-2
cdr3_nt: TGCAGTGCCCGGGGCAGGGGGAACGGCTACACCTTC; cdr3_aa: CSARGRGNGYTF; cdr3_length: 12; clone_size: few; d_call: TRBD1; v_call: TRBV20-1; j_call: TRBJ1-2
cdr3_nt: TGCAGTGCTAGACGGGACAGGGATAGCAATCAGCCCCAGCATTTT; cdr3_aa: CSARRDRDSNQPQHF; cdr3_length: 15; clone_size: -; d_call: TRBD1; v_call: TRBV20-1; j_call: TRBJ1-5
cdr3_nt: TGTGCCAGCAGGTCCGGGACACCGAGCTCCTATAATTCACCCCTCCACTTT; cdr3_aa: CASRSGTPSSYNSPLHF; cdr3_length: 17; clone_size: -; d_call: -; v_call: TRBV7-2; j_call: TRBJ1-6
cdr3_nt: TGTGCCAGCAGCCTTGTGAGTCGGCGGAACACTGAAGCTTTCTTT; cdr3_aa: CASSLVSRRNTEAFF; cdr3_length: 15; clone_size: few; d_call: -; v_call: TRBV5-6; j_call: TRBJ1-1
cdr3_nt: TGTGCCAGCAGCACTGGTGGGGGGAATCTTGAAAAACTGTTTTTT; cdr3_aa: CASSTGGGNLEKLFF; cdr3_length: 15; clone_size: -; d_call: -; v_call: TRBV9; j_call: TRBJ1-4
cdr3_nt: TGTGCCAGCAGTTTATCGAATAGTGGCTACAATGAGCAGTTCTTC; cdr3_aa: CASSLSNSGYNEQFF; cdr3_length: 15; clone_size: few; d_call: -; v_call: TRBV27; j_call: TRBJ2-1
cdr3_nt: TGTGCCAGCAATGGACAGGGAAGTGGAAAACTGTTTTTT; cdr3_aa: CASNGQGSGKLFF; cdr3_length: 13; clone_size: many; d_call: TRBD1; v_call: TRBV28; j_call: TRBJ1-4
cdr3_nt: TGCGCCAGCAGCTTGGGCGAAGATGGTAATCAGCCCCAGCATTTT; cdr3_aa: CASSLGEDGNQPQHF; cdr3_length: 15; clone_size: -; d_call: -; v_call: TRBV5-1; j_call: TRBJ1-5
cdr3_nt: TGTGCCAGCAGCAAAGGGGGCCCGTATATTGGTTCACCCCTCCACTTT; cdr3_aa: CASSKGGPYIGSPLHF; cdr3_length: 16; clone_size: -; d_call: TRBD1; v_call: TRBV27; j_call: TRBJ1-6
cdr3_nt: TGCGCCAGCAGCGCCTTAACCGGGACGGGAAATTCACCCCTCCACTTT; cdr3_aa: CASSALTGTGNSPLHF; cdr3_length: 16; clone_size: once; d_call: -; v_call: TRBV5-1; j_call: TRBJ1-6
cdr3_nt: TGTGCCAGCAGTTACCGGACAGTATTTAGCACAGATACGCAGTATTTT; cdr3_aa: CASSYRTVFSTDTQYF; cdr3_length: 16; clone_size: -; d_call: -; v_call: TRBV6-6; j_call: TRBJ2-3
cdr3_nt: TGTGCCAGCAGCTTAGATCTTCAGCCCCAGCATTTT; cdr3_aa: CASSLDLQPQHF; cdr3_length: 12; clone_size: -; d_call: -; v_call: TRBV7-2; j_call: TRBJ1-5
cdr3_nt: TGTGCCAGCAGCTCACGGGACATCCAAGAGACCCAGTACTTC; cdr3_aa: CASSSRDIQETQYF; cdr3_length: 14; clone_size: -; d_call: -; v_call: TRBV12-3/TRBV12-4; j_call: TRBJ2-5
cdr3_nt: TGTGCCAGCGGCAACTCTGGAAACATCATATATTTT; cdr3_aa: CASGNSGNIIYF; cdr3_length: 12; clone_size: -; d_call: -; v_call: TRBV12-3/TRBV12-4; j_call: TRBJ1-3
cdr3_nt: TGCAGTGCTAGGATTCCCTTTGGAGGGGAATATTATAAGGACACCTTC; cdr3_aa: CSARIPFGGEYYKDTF; cdr3_length: 16; clone_size: -; d_call: -; v_call: TRBV20-1; j_call: TRBJ1-2
cdr3_nt: TGTGCCAGCATGAGTTCTGGCCTTGGCTACACCTTC; cdr3_aa: CASMSSGLGYTF; cdr3_length: 12; clone_size: few; d_call: -; v_call: TRBV2; j_call: TRBJ1-2
cdr3_nt: TGTGCCAGCACCACCACAGGGGCAGGAGGCAATCAGCCCCAGCATTTT; cdr3_aa: CASTTTGAGGNQPQHF; cdr3_length: 16; clone_size: -; d_call: TRBD1; v_call: TRBV28; j_call: TRBJ1-5
cdr3_nt: TGTGCCAGCAGTACGGTGGGACTCCGGTACAATGAGCAGTTCTTC; cdr3_aa: CASSTVGLRYNEQFF; cdr3_length: 15; clone_size: -; d_call: -; v_call: TRBV4-2; j_call: TRBJ2-1
cdr3_nt: TGTGCCAGCAGCTTAGGTCCCCTAAAAGATACGCAGTATTTT; cdr3_aa: CASSLGPLKDTQYF; cdr3_length: 14; clone_size: -; d_call: -; v_call: TRBV7-6; j_call: TRBJ2-3
cdr3_nt: TGTGCCACCCACGGACTAGCGGGCCAAGAGACCCAGTACTTC; cdr3_aa: CATHGLAGQETQYF; cdr3_length: 14; clone_size: -; d_call: TRBD2; v_call: TRBV19; j_call: TRBJ2-5